The 31 T cell receptor beta chains listed next were all sequenced from one sample in a study of early T cells in non-severe SARS-CoV-2 infection. TCRdb fed the 5' RACE reads into MiXCR, producing one record per CDR3 protein. This repertoire shows tens of thousands of distinct CDR3 sequences, 7% to 7.5% found once; its top ten account for about 13%. Sequenced here: whole blood, sampled at baseline. These receptors originate from an adult who was a healthcare worker with PCR-confirmed SARS-CoV-2 infection or an uninfected control (not recorded which).

The genes are TRBV23-1 and TRBJ2-7, with D hard to call. Being an ORF, TRBV23-1 has a function that is uncertain. The CDR3 is 13 residues long. V shed 3 bases and J shed 3 bases, with 9 bases lying between them. DNA for the CDR3: TGCGCCAGCAGTCACGCTGGAGTCTACGAGCAGTACGTC. Its protein is CASSHAGVYEQYV.

This clonotype was counted many times. CDR3 residues: CASSLTGSFETQYF. CDR3 coding DNA: TGTGCCAGTAGCTTAACAGGCTCTTTCGAGACCCAGTACTTC. The chain uses TRBV19 and TRBJ2-5; maybe TRBD1 (5 bases). Germline V gene sequence: CDR1 LNHDA, CDR2 SQIVND (reference sequence). Trimming removed 6 bases at V and 5 bases at J, with 16 bases between. This CDR3 spans 14 amino acids.

This clonotype was counted a few times. The gene calls are TRBV20-1 and TRBJ2-5, with D possibly being TRBD1 (6 bases). Germline V CDR1 and CDR2: DFQATT, SNEGSKA (reference sequence). V dropped 4 bases and J dropped 7 bases, with 22 bases sitting between them. The CDR3 has 15 residues. CDR3 protein: CSAKETGLSRGTQYF. Written as DNA, the CDR3 is TGCAGTGCTAAGGAAACAGGGCTAAGCCGCGGGACCCAGTACTTC.

This clonotype has a count of ten or more. The CDR3 DNA sequence: TGCAGTGCTAGAGACCGCGCTAGCGGGATTTCCTACAATGAGCAGTTCTTC. Translation gives CSARDRASGISYNEQFF. This rearrangement joins TRBV20-1 to TRBJ2-1; TRBD2 agrees at 9 bases. Germline CDR1 and CDR2: DFQATT and SNEGSKA (reference sequence). There are 17 residues in the CDR3. J lost 1 base, V lost 0 bases, and 7 bases had no gene match.

This clonotype was recorded at least ten times. The chain combines TRBV5-1 with TRBJ2-1, with TRBD2 identical over 9 bases. The junction had 7 bases not matched to a gene; V was cut back by 7 bases and J by 5 bases. The germline V gene encodes CDR1 SGHRS and CDR2 YFSETQ. This CDR3 comprises 14 residues. CDR3 nucleotide sequence: TGCGCCAGCGCTCTAGCGGGAAGCCACAATGAGCAGTTCTTC. Its protein product is CASALAGSHNEQFF. The variable domain in full, completed from reference TRBV5-1 and TRBJ2-1, reads KAGVTQTPRYLIKTRGQQVTLSCSPISGHRSVSWYQQTPGQGLQFLFEYFSETQRNKGNFPGRFSGRQFSNSRSEMNVSTLELGDSALYLCASALAGSHNEQFFGPGTRLTVL.

The chain links TRBV6-2 or TRBV6-3 to TRBJ2-7; D is unresolved. This CDR3 comprises 15 residues. V gave up 5 bases and J gave up 3 bases, with 17 bases separating them. Germline V gene sequence: CDR1 MNHEY, CDR2 SVGEGT. The CDR3 region is CASSEAGPSIYEQYV. In DNA form, the CDR3 reads TGTGCCAGCAGTGAGGCCGGCCCCTCAATCTACGAGCAGTACGTC.

J is TRBJ2-1 and V is TRBV6-5; TRBD2 might be the D (6 bases). This CDR3 spans 17 amino acids. Germline values: CDR1 MNHEY, CDR2 SVGAGI. Trimming took off 6 bases at V and 0 bases at J, with 18 bases between the two ends. CDR3 sequence: CASRSNPGLTSYNEQFF. For the CDR3, the DNA is TGTGCCAGCAGGTCAAACCCGGGACTGACCTCCTACAATGAGCAGTTCTTC.

This clonotype has at least ten counts. This rearrangement joins TRBV6-4 to TRBJ2-2; D is perhaps TRBD1 or TRBD2 (6 bases each). The CDR3 is 17 amino acids. The germline V and J ends were trimmed by 6 bases and 3 bases, with 20 bases remaining between them. Per germline, CDR1 MRHNA and CDR2 SNTAGT. CDR3 residues: CASRTPLRRGYTGELFF. In DNA form, the CDR3 reads TGTGCCAGCAGGACCCCCCTGCGGAGGGGGTACACCGGGGAGCTGTTTTTT.

Ten or more counts support this clonotype. The rearrangement links TRBV11-3 to TRBJ1-1, with D maybe TRBD1 (6 bases). The CDR3 is made up of 14 amino acids. Per germline, CDR1 SGHNT and CDR2 YENEEA. Trimming shortened V by 1 base and J by 2 bases, and 8 bases separated the two germline ends. CDR3 DNA sequence: TGTGCCAGCAGCTTAGCGACAGGAAACACTGAAGCTTTCTTT. It translates to CASSLATGNTEAFF.

This clonotype was detected many times. J is TRBJ2-3 and V is TRBV4-2; TRBD2 is a possible D gene (6 bases). V was clipped by 0 bases and J by 7 bases, with 11 bases between them. The CDR3 has 14 residues. Germline V gives CDR1 LGHNA, CDR2 YNFKEQ. DNA for the CDR3: TGTGCCAGCAGCCAAGATAAGGGGAGGAATACGCAGTATTTT. Its translation is CASSQDKGRNTQYF.

This clonotype has ten or more counts. This chain joins TRBV11-3 and TRBJ2-3; weak D call: TRBD1 (6 bases). CDR3 length: 17 residues. V lost 4 bases and J 0 bases, leaving 17 bases between the germline ends. Per germline, CDR1 SGHNT and CDR2 YENEEA. Here the CDR3 DNA reads TGTGCCAGCAGCTGTGTGGGCAGGGGTCCCAGCACAGATACGCAGTATTTT. It is translated as CASSCVGRGPSTDTQYF.

The sample holds a few counts of this clonotype. This sequence joins TRBV10-3 and TRBJ2-5, with a weak D call TRBD2 (5 bases). The CDR3 is made up of 17 amino acids. Germline V gene lookup returns CDR1 ENHRY and CDR2 SYGVKD. The V and J ends lost 1 base and 2 bases respectively, with 17 bases between them. The CDR3 region is CAISEFKRVEGQETQYF. In DNA, the CDR3 is TGTGCCATCAGTGAGTTCAAAAGGGTCGAGGGACAAGAGACCCAGTACTTC.

This clonotype was detected a few times. The chain couples TRBV12-3 or TRBV12-4 to TRBJ2-5, with TRBD1 matching 9 bases. This CDR3 spans 16 amino acids. Trimming removed 1 base from V and 4 bases from J; junction bases left unmatched: 7. CDR3: CASSLGATGGRETQYF. Written as DNA, the CDR3 is TGTGCCAGCAGTTTAGGGGCGACAGGGGGAAGAGAGACCCAGTACTTC.

Points on this clonotype: This may come from a read error, since a much larger clone is one base off. This chain joins TRBV12-3 or TRBV12-4 and TRBJ1-1; no clear D. CDR3 length equals 15 residues. This CDR3 reads CASGLARGFNTEAFF. In DNA, the CDR3 is TGTGCCAGCGGTTTAGCGCGGGGATTCAACACTGAAGCTTTCTTT.

In this sample, this clonotype turned up a few times. The chain joins TRBV6-1 to TRBJ2-5, with TRBD1 matching 12 bases. Unmatched junction bases numbered 10, after V lost 4 bases and J lost 7 bases. The length of the CDR3 is 16 residues. Germline CDR1 is MNHNS and CDR2 is SASEGT. Here the CDR3 DNA reads TGTGCCAGCAGTGGGCTCCCGGGACAGGGGGCTCCGACCCAGTACTTC. Its protein is CASSGLPGQGAPTQYF.

This clonotype was detected only a few times. The chain combines TRBV20-1 with TRBJ2-1, with 7 bases lining up with TRBD2. The CDR3 contains 14 residues. The J segment lost 3 bases and the V segment lost 6 bases, leaving 8 bases of the junction unmatched. The V gene's germline CDR1 is DFQATT and CDR2 SNEGSKA (reference sequence). In DNA, the CDR3 is TGCAGTGCCAAACGGGGAGGGGACTACAATGAGCAGTTCTTC. This translates into CSAKRGGDYNEQFF.

Details on this clonotype: Possible read error: a much larger clone is one base away. The chain employs TRBV7-6 and TRBJ1-2, with unresolved D. The CDR3 loop spans 15 amino acids. The V end was cut by 1 base, the J end by 4 bases, with 13 bases between. Germline V gives CDR1 SGHVS, CDR2 FNYEAQ. The CDR3 protein is CASSLDYGIPYGYTF. DNA for the CDR3: TGTGCCAGCAGCTTAGACTACGGGATCCCCTATGGCTACACCTTC.

There are many counts of this clonotype. CDR3 coding DNA: TGTGCCAGCAGTCCCGGACAGGGTCGGATGCAGCCCCAGCATTTT. Amino acids: CASSPGQGRMQPQHF. The chain links TRBV6-6 to TRBJ1-5; TRBD1 matches at 8 bases. The V gene's germline CDR1 is MNHNY and CDR2 SVGAGI (reference sequence). The CDR3 has 15 residues. V was pared by 5 bases and J by 7 bases, with 10 bases of the junction left unmatched.

The chain employs TRBV12-3 or TRBV12-4 and TRBJ1-5; D gene uncertain. The CDR3 sequence is 13 residues long. V lost 5 bases and J lost 6, with 11 bases in between. The DNA of the CDR3 is TGTGCCAGCAGTCCCCGTGGGAGTCAGCCCCAGCATTTT. Amino acid sequence: CASSPRGSQPQHF.

This clonotype was detected ten times or more. The chain recombines TRBV6-1 with TRBJ2-7; 15 positions match TRBD2. The germline CDR1 and CDR2 sequences are MNHNS and SASEGT. J lost 4 bases, V lost 7 bases, and 5 bases had no gene match. This CDR3 is 15 amino acids long. CDR3 nucleotides: TGTGCCAGCATGAGGGGACTAGCGGGAGGTTACGAGCAGTACGTC. Protein sequence: CASMRGLAGGYEQYV.

This clonotype showed up many times. The V call is TRBV4-3, the J call TRBJ2-1; 10 positions match TRBD2. This CDR3 region has 19 residues. Germline V gene data show CDR1 as LGHNA and CDR2 as YSLEER. V dropped 0 bases and J dropped 6; count of bases not matched to a gene: 14. CDR3 in amino acids: CASSQDLPISAGGLNEQFF. As DNA, the CDR3 is TGCGCCAGCAGCCAAGATCTCCCTATTTCAGCGGGAGGGCTCAATGAGCAGTTCTTC.

The V gene is TRBV7-9, the J gene TRBJ2-1; D is uncertain. Trimming pared 1 base from V and 5 bases from J, leaving 9 bases between. Germline CDR1 reads SEHNR; CDR2 reads FQNEAQ (reference sequence). This CDR3 is built from 14 residues. The CDR3 is CASSLVATNNEQFF. Here the CDR3 DNA reads TGTGCCAGCAGCTTAGTCGCGACAAACAATGAGCAGTTCTTC.

In its sample, this clonotype was seen many times. An end of the junction does not agree with germline; a read error may underlie this. The chain has TRBV7-7 and TRBJ2-1; tentatively, D is TRBD1 (5 bases). There are 13 residues in the CDR3. CDR1 SSHAT and CDR2 FNYEAQ come from the germline V gene (reference sequence). Here the CDR3 DNA reads TGTGCTAGCAGCTTAGGGGTTGGATTGCGGCAGTTCTTC. The encoded protein is CASSLGVGLRQFF.

This clonotype was seen only a few times. This rearrangement joins TRBV7-2 to TRBJ1-5, with D hard to call. Germline lookup yields CDR1 SGHTA and CDR2 FQGNSA. CDR3 size: 16 residues. V lost 5 bases, J lost 0 bases, and 14 bases lay in between. CDR3 region: CASSLDRRISNQPQHF. The CDR3 DNA reads as TGTGCCAGCAGCCTAGATCGACGGATTAGCAATCAGCCCCAGCATTTT.

In its sample, this clonotype was seen once. The rearrangement joins TRBV4-1 to TRBJ2-1, with 9 nucleotides matching TRBD1. V was pared by 4 bases and J by 4 bases, with 26 bases of the junction left unmatched. Germline V lookup: CDR1 MGHRA, CDR2 YSYEKL. The CDR3 loop spans 22 amino acids. The CDR3 protein is CASSRGSLAVSTGGTAYNEQFF. As DNA, the CDR3 is TGCGCCAGCAGCCGGGGATCCTTAGCGGTTTCGACAGGGGGTACGGCTTACAATGAGCAGTTCTTC.

This chain connects TRBV28 to TRBJ1-3; D possibly corresponds to TRBD1 (6 bases). V was pared by 6 bases and J by 4 bases, with 13 bases between. From germline, CDR1 is MDHEN and CDR2 SYDVKM. The CDR3 extends over 14 amino acids. The CDR3 DNA is TGTGCCAGCAGAAAAACAGGGTTCGGAAACACCATATATTTT. Translating gives CASRKTGFGNTIYF.

This clonotype was recorded at least ten times. This sequence joins TRBV15 and TRBJ1-6; tentative D call: TRBD1 (6 bases). This CDR3 comprises 16 residues. Between the trimmed V and J ends, which lost 4 bases and 1 base, there was a span of 11 bases. Germline loops: CDR1 LNHNV, CDR2 YYDKDF (reference sequence). The CDR3 nucleotides are TGTGCCACCAGCAAAGGGGGTCAATCCTATAATTCACCCCTCCACTTT. Residues: CATSKGGQSYNSPLHF.

This clonotype has a handful of counts. This chain uses TRBV28 with TRBJ2-3; D perhaps matches TRBD2 (5 bases). CDR1 MDHEN and CDR2 SYDVKM come from the germline V gene. V lost 5 bases and J 2 bases, leaving 14 bases between the germline ends. CDR3 length equals 15 residues. The CDR3, as DNA: TGTGCCAGCAGTCCCGGGGAAGCCCACACAGATACGCAGTATTTT. Translating gives CASSPGEAHTDTQYF.

This clonotype appeared a few times. The chain carries TRBV18 and TRBJ1-2; D remains unclear. This CDR3 spans 11 amino acids. Trimming cost V 2 bases and J 8 bases, with 6 bases left between them. In germline, CDR1 is KGHSH, CDR2 LQKENI. The CDR3 DNA sequence: TGTGCCAGCTCACCATCCGAGGGCTACACCTTC. Encoded protein: CASSPSEGYTF.

This clonotype appeared many times. This chain joins TRBV6-6 and TRBJ2-1, with 10 bases aligning to TRBD2. Trimming took 8 bases from V and 4 from J; bases not matched to a gene: 8. The CDR3 extends over 15 amino acids. CDR1 and CDR2 from the germline V gene are MNHNY and SVGAGI (reference sequence). CDR3 DNA sequence: TGTGCCAGCGGGCTAGCGGGAGTGGGATACAATGAGCAGTTCTTC. It is translated as CASGLAGVGYNEQFF.

This clonotype has only a few counts. V usage is TRBV10-3 and J usage is TRBJ2-1; D ambiguous. CDR3 length: 13 amino acids. CDR1 and CDR2 (germline): ENHRY, SYGVKD. Trimming stripped 7 bases from V and 8 bases from J, with 15 bases between. As DNA, the CDR3 is TGTGCCATCATGACGGGCGTGGGTGATGAGCAGTTCTTC. Translating gives CAIMTGVGDEQFF.